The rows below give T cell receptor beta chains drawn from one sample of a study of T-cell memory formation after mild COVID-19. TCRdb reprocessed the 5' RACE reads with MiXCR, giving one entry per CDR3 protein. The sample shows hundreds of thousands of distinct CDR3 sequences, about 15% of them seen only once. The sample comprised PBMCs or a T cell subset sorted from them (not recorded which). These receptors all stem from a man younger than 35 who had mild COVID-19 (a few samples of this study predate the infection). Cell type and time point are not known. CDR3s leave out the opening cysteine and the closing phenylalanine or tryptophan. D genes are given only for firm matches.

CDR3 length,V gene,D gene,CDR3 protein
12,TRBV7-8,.,ASSPRTLRDEQF
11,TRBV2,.,ASSDRRKETQY
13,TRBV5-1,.,ASLSFGGGTGELF
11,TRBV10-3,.,AISGQEQETQY
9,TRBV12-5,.,ASGHNQPQH
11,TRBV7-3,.,ASSSKITGPLH
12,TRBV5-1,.,ASSKTAAKNIQY
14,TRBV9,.,ASSKQGKSSYNEQF
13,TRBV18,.,ASLTSSSGTTEAF
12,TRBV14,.,ASSHGAMAGELF
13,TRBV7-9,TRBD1,ASSLEGTESLGAF
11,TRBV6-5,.,ASKDSANSPLH
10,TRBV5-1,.,ASSLVRQEQF
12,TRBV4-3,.,ASSLDSQADTQY
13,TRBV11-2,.,ASSLWGSAGDTQY
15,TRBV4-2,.,ASSPKRQLIGTDTQY
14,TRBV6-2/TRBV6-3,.,ASTLGARRAWYEQY
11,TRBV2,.,ASSEGHTGELF
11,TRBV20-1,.,SAPTHSYNEQF
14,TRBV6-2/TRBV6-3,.,ASSFAQGITKNIQY
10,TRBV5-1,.,ASSLGEGEQY
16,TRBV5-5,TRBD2,ASSLELAGVSSYNEQF
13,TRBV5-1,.,ASSLAVAGTDTQY
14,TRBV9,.,ASSVEGDYTTDTQY
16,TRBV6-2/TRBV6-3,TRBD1,ASRPTGGERQRQETQY
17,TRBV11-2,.,ASSLDIWGATSGANVLT
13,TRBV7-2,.,ASSRGQIPNQPQH
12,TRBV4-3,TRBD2,ASSSAGETYEQY
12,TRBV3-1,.,ASSQRVLRGAQY